The 26 T cell receptor beta chains in this list originate from one sample, sequenced in a study of blood T cells in healthy people across ages. Then a second PCR, running roughly 7 to 11 cycles, was carried out with a sample-barcoded 5' primer and a J-beta primer mix. Using its own MiXCR run on the 5' RACE reads, TCRdb lists one record per CDR3 protein. The sample holds more than 1,000,000 distinct CDR3 sequences, approximately 26% seen once. These data were likewise used in another study, on T cells of mothers and their children.

The sequenced sample was blood. Receptor source: a girl aged 2 to 10 in good health.

CDR3 coding DNA: TGTGCCAGCAGTGATACTAGTACCTACAATGAGCAGTTCTTC. Translating it yields CASSDTSTYNEQFF. V and J are TRBV2 and TRBJ2-1, with TRBD2 as a possible D gene (5 bases). This CDR3 region has 14 residues. CDR1 SNHLY and CDR2 FYNNEI come from the germline V gene. V was cut by 3 bases and J by 2 bases, with 8 bases left in between.

This clonotype was counted between two and nine times. The chain links TRBV27 to TRBJ2-3; 7 bases fit TRBD1. Germline CDR1 is MNHEY and CDR2 is SMNVEV (reference sequence). Germline trimming cut 5 bases from V and 1 base from J; bases unmatched to any gene: 6. CDR3 length equals 15 residues. This chain's CDR3 is CASSRRQGRTDTQYF. The CDR3 DNA sequence: TGTGCCAGCAGTCGCCGACAGGGACGCACAGATACGCAGTATTTT.

This chain links TRBV20-1 with TRBJ2-1; 7 positions match TRBD1. Germline values: CDR1 DFQATT, CDR2 SNEGSKA (reference sequence). This CDR3 region has 14 residues. Trimming cost V 5 bases and J 1 base; bases outside gene matches: 5. The chain's CDR3 is CSAYTGDSYNEQFF. The CDR3 nucleotides read TGCAGTGCTTATACAGGGGATTCCTACAATGAGCAGTTCTTC.

This clonotype was observed a few times. The rearrangement joins TRBV10-3 to TRBJ2-3, with 7 bases that match TRBD2. CDR1 and CDR2 (germline): ENHRY, SYGVKD. The ends lost 5 bases at V and 3 bases at J; junction bases unmatched: 11. CDR3 size: 16 residues. The CDR3 coding sequence is TGTGCCATCAGTCCGCGGGGTCCCGGGGGGACAGATACGCAGTATTTT. Translated: CAISPRGPGGTDTQYF.

This clonotype was seen only a few times. The rearrangement joins TRBV10-3 to TRBJ2-1; no reliable D call. CDR3 size: 12 residues. V gave up 4 bases and J gave up 9 bases, with 10 bases separating them. CDR1 is ENHRY and CDR2 is SYGVKD in the germline V gene. The CDR3 loop reads CAISVKWVEQFF. As DNA, the CDR3 is TGTGCCATCAGTGTTAAATGGGTTGAGCAGTTCTTC.

This clonotype showed up just once. The chain has TRBV20-1 and TRBJ2-5; 9 bases line up with TRBD2. From germline, CDR1 is DFQATT and CDR2 SNEGSKA (reference sequence). Trimming removed 5 bases from V and 4 bases from J; junction bases left unmatched: 11. CDR3 length: 15 residues. In nucleotides, the CDR3 is TGCAGTGCTGACAGTCCGGGACTAGCTCTAGAGACCCAGTACTTC. The encoded protein is CSADSPGLALETQYF.

In regard to this clonotype: One junction end does not reproduce the germline sequence, and a read error may be involved. This CDR3 is CAGSSGQEQFF. CDR3 nucleotide sequence: TGTGCCGGCAGCTCGGGACAGGAGCAGTTCTTC. The chain combines TRBV12-3 or TRBV12-4 with TRBJ2-1; 7 positions match TRBD1. The CDR3 loop spans 11 amino acids.

The CDR3 DNA follows: TGTGCTAGTGGTTTGGCATGGACTAGCGGGGGGCTGTCGCAAGAGACCCAGTACTTC. Its protein is CASGLAWTSGGLSQETQYF. The chain has TRBV12-5 and TRBJ2-1, with 14 bases lining up with TRBD2. With the DNA end fitting TRBJ2-5 better, the J assignment may be wrong. Germline V CDR1 and CDR2: LGHNT, FRNRAP. This CDR3 comprises 19 residues.

V usage is TRBV20-1 and J usage is TRBJ2-5; tentatively, D is TRBD1 (5 bases). The CDR3 is 15 residues long. The germline V and J ends were trimmed by 5 bases and 2 bases, with 18 bases remaining between them. Germline V gene lookup returns CDR1 DFQATT and CDR2 SNEGSKA (reference sequence). CDR3 in amino acids: CSASYGHKLQETQYF. The CDR3 DNA is TGCAGTGCTTCTTATGGACACAAGTTACAAGAGACCCAGTACTTC.

This clonotype was picked up a small number of times. The chain joins TRBV29-1 to TRBJ2-7, with D possibly TRBD1 on 9 matching bases. CDR1 is SQVTM, CDR2 ANQGSEA, per germline. The CDR3 loop spans 14 amino acids. V was clipped by 4 bases and J by 2 bases, with 15 bases between them. CDR3 DNA sequence: TGCAGCGTTGCGGGAGGGACAGGGACCTACGAGCAGTACTTC. It codes for CSVAGGTGTYEQYF.

The chain links TRBV4-1 to TRBJ2-3; D not resolved. The V gene lost 5 bases and the J gene lost 5 bases, with 11 bases spanning the gap. The CDR3 extends over 13 amino acids. The V gene's germline CDR1 is MGHRA and CDR2 YSYEKL. The CDR3 nucleotides are TGCGCCAGCAGCGAATTTAGTGAAGATACGCAGTATTTT. It yields the protein CASSEFSEDTQYF.

This clonotype was detected only a few times. The V and J genes are TRBV29-1 and TRBJ2-5, with TRBD2 identical over 10 bases. The J call is in doubt because the DNA end fits TRBJ2-1 better. The V gene's germline CDR1 is SQVTM and CDR2 ANQGSEA. The length of the CDR3 is 13 residues. The CDR3 sequence: CSVDGPGTSDQFF. DNA for the CDR3: TGCAGCGTTGATGGACCCGGGACTAGCGATCAGTTCTTC.

This clonotype was recorded only once. The junction differs from germline at one of its ends, possibly a read error. The CDR3 sequence is CASSPAGTSVF. The DNA of the CDR3 is TGTGCCAGCAGCCCTGCCGGGACTTCGGTTTTC. V is TRBV7-9 and J is TRBJ2-5; weak D call: TRBD2 (6 bases). Per the germline V gene, CDR1 is SEHNR and CDR2 is FQNEAQ (reference sequence). The CDR3 consists of 11 residues. Variable domain in full (rest from reference TRBV7-9 and TRBJ2-5): DTGVSQNPRHKITKRGQNVTFRCDPISEHNRLYWYRQTLGQGPEFLTYFQNEAQLEKSRLLSDRFSAERPKGSFSTLEIQRTEQGDSAMYLCASSPAGTSVFGPGTRLLVL.

This chain connects TRBV12-3 or TRBV12-4 to TRBJ2-3, with unresolved D. V was clipped by 7 bases and J by 5 bases, with 10 bases between them. The CDR3 is made up of 12 amino acids. CDR3 sequence: CASTPYVDTQYF. The CDR3 nucleotides are TGTGCCAGCACCCCCTACGTAGATACGCAGTATTTT.

This clonotype was observed a few times. V is TRBV3-1 and J is TRBJ2-1, with D unresolved. The J call is in doubt because the DNA end fits TRBJ2-5 better. From germline, CDR1 is LGHDT and CDR2 YNNKEL (reference sequence). This CDR3 contains 13 residues. Written as DNA, the CDR3 is TGTGCCAGCAGAGGCGGTATCCAAGAGACCCAGTACTTC. Residues: CASRGGIQETQYF.

The chain carries TRBV5-1 and TRBJ2-7; 8 nucleotides agree with TRBD1. The CDR3 totals 14 residues. The V and J ends lost 4 bases and 3 bases, in that order; junction bases with no gene match: 6. Germline CDR1 SGHRS, CDR2 YFSETQ. The CDR3 DNA reads TGCGCCAGCAGCCCGTGGACAGGGAACTACGAGCAGTACTTC. Encoded protein: CASSPWTGNYEQYF. Full variable domain (missing parts from reference TRBV5-1 and TRBJ2-7): KAGVTQTPRYLIKTRGQQVTLSCSPISGHRSVSWYQQTPGQGLQFLFEYFSETQRNKGNFPGRFSGRQFSNSRSEMNVSTLELGDSALYLCASSPWTGNYEQYFGPGTRLTVT.

The genes are TRBV13 and TRBJ2-1, with a weak D call TRBD2 (6 bases). Germline loops: CDR1 PRHDT, CDR2 FYEKMQ (reference sequence). This CDR3 is built from 15 residues. The germline V and J ends were trimmed by 7 bases and 6 bases, with 19 bases remaining between them. This CDR3 reads CASTGSDQASNEQFF. CDR3 coding DNA: TGTGCCAGCACCGGGAGCGACCAGGCCTCCAATGAGCAGTTCTTC.

The chain employs TRBV24-1 and TRBJ2-5; D gene unclear. Germline V gene data show CDR1 as KGHDR and CDR2 as SFDVKD. The V end lost 1 base, the J end lost 5 bases, and 4 bases lay between the germline ends. The CDR3 loop spans 12 amino acids. This CDR3 is CATSDFSETQYF. CDR3 nucleotide sequence: TGTGCCACCAGTGATTTCAGCGAGACCCAGTACTTC.

The sample holds many counts of this clonotype. This chain connects TRBV29-1 to TRBJ2-5, with TRBD2 matching 7 bases. CDR1 and CDR2 from the germline V gene are SQVTM and ANQGSEA. The CDR3 totals 13 residues. Losses at the gene ends were 3 bases for V and 5 bases for J; bases not matched to a gene: 6. The CDR3 is CSVERVAGETQYF. The CDR3 DNA follows: TGCAGCGTTGAGAGGGTAGCGGGTGAGACCCAGTACTTC.

J is TRBJ1-2 and V is TRBV20-1; 7 bases match TRBD1. The germline V gene encodes CDR1 DFQATT and CDR2 SNEGSKA (reference sequence). With 3 bases clipped from V and 2 bases from J, the junction kept 9 bases outside the gene matches. CDR3 length: 15 amino acids. The CDR3 nucleotides are TGCAGTGCTAGTAGTGCGTTAGGGGGCAACTATGGCTACACCTTC. This codes for CSASSALGGNYGYTF.

There are a few counts of this clonotype. This chain connects TRBV6-2 or TRBV6-3 to TRBJ2-7; 9 nucleotides agree with TRBD1. Unmatched junction bases numbered 6, after V lost 10 bases and J lost 2 bases. The CDR3 extends over 13 amino acids. Germline CDR1 and CDR2: MNHEY and SVGEGT. The CDR3 DNA reads TGTGCCACCAGACAGGGGGGCACCTACGAGCAGTACTTC. Protein sequence: CATRQGGTYEQYF.

The rearrangement uses TRBV7-2 and TRBJ1-2; tentative D call: TRBD1 (5 bases). V was clipped by 1 base and J by 7 bases, with 16 bases between them. The CDR3 is 15 amino acids. From germline, CDR1 is SGHTA and CDR2 FQGNSA. The CDR3 loop reads CASSLERGAEGGYTF. CDR3 sequence (DNA): TGTGCCAGCAGCTTAGAACGGGGCGCGGAGGGTGGCTACACCTTC.

Only a few counts were recorded for this clonotype. This chain joins TRBV20-1 and TRBJ2-7; no clear D. CDR1 DFQATT and CDR2 SNEGSKA come from the germline V gene (reference sequence). V lost 5 bases and J lost 4, with 21 bases in between. The length of the CDR3 is 15 residues. The DNA of the CDR3 is TGCAGTGCTGAATCGAGACTTACGTCCCAATACGAGCAGTACTTC. This gives the protein CSAESRLTSQYEQYF.

The rearrangement uses TRBV7-2 and TRBJ2-7; TRBD2 matches 8 bases. Germline values: CDR1 SGHTA, CDR2 FQGNSA. Trimming at V came to 5 bases and at J to 2 bases, leaving 14 bases not matched to a gene. The CDR3 consists of 17 residues. Here the CDR3 reads CASSPAPTSGGAYEQYF. CDR3 sequence (DNA): TGTGCCAGCAGCCCCGCCCCAACTAGCGGAGGGGCCTACGAGCAGTACTTC. The variable domain in full, with the rest retrieved from reference TRBV7-2 and TRBJ2-7, is GAGVSQSPSNKVTEKGKDVELRCDPISGHTALYWYRQSLGQGLEFLIYFQGNSAPDKSGLPSDRFSAERTGGSVSTLTIQRTQQEDSAVYLCASSPAPTSGGAYEQYFGPGTRLTVT.

CDR3 nucleotide sequence: TGCGCCAGCAGCGGGACAGTACCCCGGGACGTTCACGAGCAGTACTTC. Amino acids: CASSGTVPRDVHEQYF. The J gene is TRBJ2-7, the V gene TRBV5-1, with 7 bases that match TRBD1. V gave up 4 bases and J gave up 5 bases; unmatched junction bases: 15. The CDR3 runs 16 residues. The germline V gene encodes CDR1 SGHRS and CDR2 YFSETQ. Drawing the rest from reference TRBV5-1 and TRBJ2-7, the complete variable domain is KAGVTQTPRYLIKTRGQQVTLSCSPISGHRSVSWYQQTPGQGLQFLFEYFSETQRNKGNFPGRFSGRQFSNSRSEMNVSTLELGDSALYLCASSGTVPRDVHEQYFGPGTRLTVT.

This clonotype was observed many times. The chain joins TRBV27 to TRBJ1-1, with unresolved D. V lost 6 bases and J 3 bases, leaving 11 bases between the germline ends. Germline V lookup: CDR1 MNHEY, CDR2 SMNVEV (reference sequence). This CDR3 has 13 residues. The CDR3 sequence is CASSLGRDTEAFF. The DNA for the CDR3 is TGTGCCAGCAGCTTAGGGAGGGACACTGAAGCTTTCTTT.